This record concerns one TCR beta chain sequence. The CDR3 extends over 14 amino acids. Germline trimming cut 4 bases from V and 0 bases from J; bases unmatched to any gene: 3. Germline loops: CDR1 SGDLS, CDR2 YYNGEE. This sample was included in a study of cytomegalovirus exposure and HLA in healthy donors. The PCR contained 60 Vbeta and 13 Jbeta primers. Clones were read by immunoSEQ multiplex PCR, and TCRdb kept only the in-frame ones, dropping some. This sample has 80,000 to 100,000 clones, with more than 75% found just once. Sequenced material: PBMCs. The rearrangement links TRBV9 to TRBJ2-7; 8 positions match TRBD2. This TCR was sampled from a human donor in good health. The CDR3 loop reads CASSPSGSSYEQYF. The CDR3 nucleotides read TGTGCCAGCAGCCCCAGCGGGAGCTCCTACGAGCAGTACTTC.